This TCR beta chain was observed in a study of T cell changes during pregnancy in multiple sclerosis. Looked up from germline, CDR1 is SEHNR and CDR2 is FQNEAQ (reference sequence). This CDR3 is 16 amino acids long. The V and J ends lost 3 bases and 4 bases, in that order; junction bases with no gene match: 9. This clone has only one observation. Assay: immunoSEQ multiplex PCR; the TCRdb copy retains only in-frame clones and omits some. The sample has tens of thousands of clones; over 75% are singletons. The chain joins TRBV7-9 to TRBJ2-3; 8 bases fit TRBD2. The sequence came from a female donor with multiple sclerosis, enrolled in a pregnancy study. This specimen was CD8+ T cells from peripheral blood mononuclear cells, taken in the first trimester of pregnancy. Written as DNA, the CDR3 is TGTGCCAGCAGCTTCGGAGCGGGAGAACTGTCAGATACGCAGTATTTT. This gives the protein CASSFGAGELSDTQYF.